Included here is one T cell receptor beta chain sequence, with context. Sequenced by immunoSEQ multiplex PCR; TCRdb stores in-frame clones only, minus some. This table has roughly 39,000 clones, almost 95% appearing once. This specimen belongs to a study of T cell changes during pregnancy in multiple sclerosis. This CDR3 has 17 amino acids. Looked up from germline, CDR1 is SGHVS and CDR2 is FQNEAQ. The J segment lost 7 bases and the V segment lost 5 bases, leaving 15 bases of the junction unmatched. Sequences were derived from CD4+ T cells from peripheral blood mononuclear cells, sampled before pregnancy. The clonotype was recovered from a female donor with multiple sclerosis, enrolled in a pregnancy study. This chain connects TRBV7-8 to TRBJ2-1, with 9 nucleotides matching TRBD2. DNA of the CDR3: TGTGCCAGCAGCCCCATGGGTGGTGCGGGAGGGCTAAATGAGCAGTTCTTC. Its translation: CASSPMGGAGGLNEQFF.